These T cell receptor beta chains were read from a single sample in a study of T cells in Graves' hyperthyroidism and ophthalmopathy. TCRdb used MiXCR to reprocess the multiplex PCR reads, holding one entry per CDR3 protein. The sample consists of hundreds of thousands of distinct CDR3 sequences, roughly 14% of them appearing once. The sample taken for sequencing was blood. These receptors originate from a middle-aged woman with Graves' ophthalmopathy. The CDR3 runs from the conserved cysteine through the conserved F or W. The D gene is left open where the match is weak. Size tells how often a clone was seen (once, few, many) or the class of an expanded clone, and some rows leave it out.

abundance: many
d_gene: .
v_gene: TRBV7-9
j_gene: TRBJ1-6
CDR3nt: TGTGCCAGCAGTTCCAGCTCCTATAATTCACCCCTCCACTTT
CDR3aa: CASSSSSYNSPLHF

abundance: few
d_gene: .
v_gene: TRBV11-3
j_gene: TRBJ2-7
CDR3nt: TGTGCCAGCAGCCCACAGGGATATACCTACGAGCAGTACTTC
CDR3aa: CASSPQGYTYEQYF

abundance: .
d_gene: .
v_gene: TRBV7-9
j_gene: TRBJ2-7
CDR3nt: TGTGCCAGCAGCGCTTTGGTACACTCCTACGAGCAGTACTTC
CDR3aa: CASSALVHSYEQYF

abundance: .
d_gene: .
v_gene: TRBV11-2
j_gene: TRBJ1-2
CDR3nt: TGTGCCAGCAGCTTACTTTCAGGGTCCTATGGCTACACCTTC
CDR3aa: CASSLLSGSYGYTF

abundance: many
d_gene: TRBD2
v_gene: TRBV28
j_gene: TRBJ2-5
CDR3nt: TGTGCCAGCAGTTCCCAGACTAGCGGCATCGGAGAGACCCAGTACTTC
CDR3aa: CASSSQTSGIGETQYF

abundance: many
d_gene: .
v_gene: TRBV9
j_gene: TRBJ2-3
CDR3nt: TGTGCCAGCAGCGTAGCCCTGGCCCCCGGGGGAGATACGCAGTATTTT
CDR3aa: CASSVALAPGGDTQYF

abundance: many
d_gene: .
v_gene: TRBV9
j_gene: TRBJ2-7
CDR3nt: TGTGCCAGCAGCGTACGGGGTGAGTCCTACGAGCAGTACTTC
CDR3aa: CASSVRGESYEQYF

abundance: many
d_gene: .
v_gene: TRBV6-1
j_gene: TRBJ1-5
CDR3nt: TGTGCCAGCAGCCTCAGGGGCTATCAGCCCCAGCATTTT
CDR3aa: CASSLRGYQPQHF

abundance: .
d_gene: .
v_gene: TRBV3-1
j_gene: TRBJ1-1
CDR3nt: TGTGCCAGCAGCCAAAGCCTAGGATTCCCTCAAAGGGAAGCTTTCTTT
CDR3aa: CASSQSLGFPQREAFF

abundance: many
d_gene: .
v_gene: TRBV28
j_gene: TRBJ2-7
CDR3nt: TGTGCCAGCATCCGGGACACGAGCTCCTACGAGCAGTACTTC
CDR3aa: CASIRDTSSYEQYF

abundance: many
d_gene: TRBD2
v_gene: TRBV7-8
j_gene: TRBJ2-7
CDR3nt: TGTGCCAGCAGCTTAGGCCTAGCGGGAGGAGGTTGGAGCTACGAGCAGTACTTC
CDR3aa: CASSLGLAGGGWSYEQYF

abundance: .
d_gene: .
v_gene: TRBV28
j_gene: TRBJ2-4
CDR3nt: TGTGCCAGCATAGGAGGTCTAGCCAAAAACATTCAGTACTTC
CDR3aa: CASIGGLAKNIQYF

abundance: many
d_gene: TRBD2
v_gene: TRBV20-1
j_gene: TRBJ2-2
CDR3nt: TGCAGTGCCGCGAAAGCGGGAGTGGGCGGGGAGCTGTTTTTT
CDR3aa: CSAAKAGVGGELFF

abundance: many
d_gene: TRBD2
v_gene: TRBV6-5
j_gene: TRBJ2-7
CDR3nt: TGTGCCAGCAGTTACTCAGGAGCGGGAGGGCCGTTAGGGCAGTACTTC
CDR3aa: CASSYSGAGGPLGQYF

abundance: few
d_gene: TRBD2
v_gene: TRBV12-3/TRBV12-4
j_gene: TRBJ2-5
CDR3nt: TGTGCCAGCAGTTTCCGCCTTCTTAGCGGGAGCCCCCAAGAGACCCAGTACTTC
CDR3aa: CASSFRLLSGSPQETQYF

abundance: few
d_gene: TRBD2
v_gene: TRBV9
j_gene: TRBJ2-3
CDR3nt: TGTGCCAGCACCCTAGGGGGTAGCGGGAATACGCAGTATTTT
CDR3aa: CASTLGGSGNTQYF

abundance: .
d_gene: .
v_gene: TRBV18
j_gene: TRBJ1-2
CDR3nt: TGTGCCAGCTCCCGGACAGTCCACTATGGCTACACCTTC
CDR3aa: CASSRTVHYGYTF

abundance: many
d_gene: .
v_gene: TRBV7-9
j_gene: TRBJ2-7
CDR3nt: TGTGCCAGCAGCCCTCAGGACGAGCAGTACTTC
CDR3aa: CASSPQDEQYF

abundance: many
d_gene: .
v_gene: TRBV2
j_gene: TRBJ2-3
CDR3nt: TGTGCCAGCGGGACGGTCATGGGAGATACGCAGTATTTT
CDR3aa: CASGTVMGDTQYF

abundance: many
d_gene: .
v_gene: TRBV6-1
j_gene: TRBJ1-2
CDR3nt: TGTGCCAGCAGCGAAGGGGGAGGCTATGGCTACACCTTC
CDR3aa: CASSEGGGYGYTF

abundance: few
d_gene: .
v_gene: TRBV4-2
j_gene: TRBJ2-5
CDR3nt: TGTGCCAGCAGCCAAGGCCCGGAAGGGATGGGGGAGACCCAGTACTTC
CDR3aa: CASSQGPEGMGETQYF

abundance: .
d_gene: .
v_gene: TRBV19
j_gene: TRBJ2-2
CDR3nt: TGTGCCAGTAGTATAATGGGTTACCAGACCGGGGAGCTGTTTTTT
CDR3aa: CASSIMGYQTGELFF

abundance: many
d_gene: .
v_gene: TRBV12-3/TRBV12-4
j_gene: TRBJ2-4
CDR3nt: TGTGCCAGCAGCCGGAGGGGTCACCAAAACATTCAGTACTTC
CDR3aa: CASSRRGHQNIQYF

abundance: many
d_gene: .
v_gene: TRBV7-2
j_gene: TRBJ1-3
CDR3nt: TGTGCCAGCAGCTTAGAAGCAAAGGGAAACACCATATATTTT
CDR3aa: CASSLEAKGNTIYF

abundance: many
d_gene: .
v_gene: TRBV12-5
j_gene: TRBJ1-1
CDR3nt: TGTGCTAGTGGTTTGGACTCAGGGGATGAAGCTTTCTTT
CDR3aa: CASGLDSGDEAFF

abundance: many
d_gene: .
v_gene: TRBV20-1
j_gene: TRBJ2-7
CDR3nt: TGCAGTGCTAGAACCGCGGCCACTTCCTACGAGCAGTACTTC
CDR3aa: CSARTAATSYEQYF

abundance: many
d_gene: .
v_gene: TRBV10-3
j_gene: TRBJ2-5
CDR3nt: TGTGCCATCAGTGAGTCAAGGGGAGGCGAGACCCAGTACTTC
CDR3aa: CAISESRGGETQYF

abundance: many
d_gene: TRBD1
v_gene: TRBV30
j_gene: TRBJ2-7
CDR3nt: TGTGCCTGGAGTGTTTTGGACAGGGGTAGCGAGCAGTACTTC
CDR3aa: CAWSVLDRGSEQYF

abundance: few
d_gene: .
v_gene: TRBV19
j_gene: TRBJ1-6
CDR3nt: TGTGCCAGTAGTAATCAGGCGGAACCCCTCCACTTT
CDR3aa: CASSNQAEPLHF

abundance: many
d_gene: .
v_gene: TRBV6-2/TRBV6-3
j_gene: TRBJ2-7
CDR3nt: TGTGCCAGCGCCGACAATCTCTACGAGCAGTACTTC
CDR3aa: CASADNLYEQYF

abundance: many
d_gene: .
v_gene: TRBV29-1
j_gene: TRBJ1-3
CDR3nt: TGCAGCGTTGAACAGACTGGAAACACCATATATTTT
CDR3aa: CSVEQTGNTIYF

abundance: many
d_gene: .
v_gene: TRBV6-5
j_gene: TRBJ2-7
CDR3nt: TGTGCCAGCAGTTACAACCGGGACTCTTCCTACGAGCAGTACTTC
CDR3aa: CASSYNRDSSYEQYF

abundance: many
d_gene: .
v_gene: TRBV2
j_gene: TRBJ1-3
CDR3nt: TGTGCCAGCAGTGAAGATGTCCAAGCTCGCACCATATATTTT
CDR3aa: CASSEDVQARTIYF

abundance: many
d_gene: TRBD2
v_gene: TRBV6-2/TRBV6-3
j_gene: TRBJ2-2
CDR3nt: TGTGCCAGCAGTTACTCTCGATTCTATTGCGGGAGCTGTCGGGGGGAGCTGTTTTTT
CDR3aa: CASSYSRFYCGSCRGELFF

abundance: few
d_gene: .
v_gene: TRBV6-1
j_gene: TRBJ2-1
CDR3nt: TGTGCCAGCAGGGCCGTGCACGGCTCCTACAATGAGCAGTTCTTC
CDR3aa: CASRAVHGSYNEQFF

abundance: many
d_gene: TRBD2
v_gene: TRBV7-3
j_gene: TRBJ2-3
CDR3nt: TGTGCCAGCAGCTTAAGTAGCGGGAGGACAGATACGCAGTATTTT
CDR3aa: CASSLSSGRTDTQYF

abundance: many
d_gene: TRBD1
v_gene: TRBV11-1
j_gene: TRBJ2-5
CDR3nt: TGTGCCAGCAGCTTAGGGTACAGGGGCGGCCAAGAGACCCAGTACTTC
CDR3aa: CASSLGYRGGQETQYF

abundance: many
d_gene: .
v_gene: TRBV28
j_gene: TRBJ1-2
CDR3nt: TGTGCCAGCAGTCCCGGAGACGGGGGCTACACCTTC
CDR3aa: CASSPGDGGYTF

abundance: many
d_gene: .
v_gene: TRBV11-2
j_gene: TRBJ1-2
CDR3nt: TGTGCCAGCAGCTTAGAGGGGGCGCGTGGCTACACCTTC
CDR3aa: CASSLEGARGYTF

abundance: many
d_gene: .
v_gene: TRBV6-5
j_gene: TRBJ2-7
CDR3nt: TGTGCCAGCAGGTTGGGGAAAGACTACGAGCAGTACTTC
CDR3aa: CASRLGKDYEQYF

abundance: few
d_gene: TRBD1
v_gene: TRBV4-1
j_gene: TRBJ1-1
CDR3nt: TGCGCCAGCAGCCAAGAATCCGCAGGGGGAAGGACTGAAGCTTTCTTT
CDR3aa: CASSQESAGGRTEAFF